A selection of T cell receptor beta chains follows, all from one sample in a study of CD8+ T cells in alopecia areata. Clones were sequenced by immunoSEQ multiplex PCR, and TCRdb holds only the in-frame ones, with some missing. Of roughly 130,000 clones in the sample, roughly three fifths are singletons; the top ten hold under 5%. The specimen comprised CD4+ T cells sorted from blood, sampled at week 0. The receptors come from a human donor with alopecia areata. The CDR3 runs from the conserved cysteine through the conserved F or W. Each record gives: CDR3 length, D gene, J gene, clone size, V gene, CDR3 DNA, CDR3 protein. A D gene is named only where the DNA matches it firmly. Expanded clones get a size class; other rows say once, few or many, or leave the size out.

13,TRBD2,TRBJ2-3,.,TRBV7-3,TGTGCCAGCGGACTCGGGGGGGTGGAGACGCAGTATTTT,CASGLGGVETQYF
11,.,TRBJ1-2,.,TRBV2,TGTGCCAGCAGTGAAGAGGGGGGGACGGCCTTC,CASSEEGGTAF
16,TRBD1,TRBJ1-5,.,TRBV4-1,TGCGCCAGCAGCCAAGTCGACAGGGGACAAAGTCAGCCCCAGCATTTT,CASSQVDRGQSQPQHF
14,.,TRBJ1-3,few,TRBV7-2,TGTGCCAGCAGCTTAGTAGCCTCTGGAAACACCATATATTTT,CASSLVASGNTIYF
12,.,TRBJ1-1,.,TRBV9,TGTGCCAGCAGCGGCCGGGACACTGAAGCTTTCTTT,CASSGRDTEAFF
14,.,TRBJ1-1,.,TRBV5-1,TGCGCCAGCAGCTCCCAGGGAGCGGACACTGAAGCTTTCTTT,CASSSQGADTEAFF
15,.,TRBJ1-1,.,TRBV18,TGTGCCAGTGTAAAGAGGGGCACCCTGAACACTGAAGCTTTCTTT,CASVKRGTLNTEAFF
14,TRBD2,TRBJ2-1,.,TRBV2,TGTGCCAGCAGTGTCAGCGGGGGCGAGGATGAGCAGTTCTTC,CASSVSGGEDEQFF
13,.,TRBJ1-5,.,TRBV7-9,TGTGCCAGCAGCTTACAGGGCAATCAGCCCCAGCATTTT,CASSLQGNQPQHF
14,TRBD2,TRBJ2-3,few,TRBV30,TGTGCCTGGGGGACTAGCGGATACACAGATACGCAGTATTTT,CAWGTSGYTDTQYF
16,.,TRBJ1-2,.,TRBV9,TGTGCCAGCAGCGTAGGGGCAGGGAGTCCCAACTATGGCTACACCTTC,CASSVGAGSPNYGYTF
18,TRBD1,TRBJ2-6,.,TRBV18,TGTGCCAGCTCACCAGTTGGACAGGGCTCCTCTGGGGCCAACGTCCTGACTTTC,CASSPVGQGSSGANVLTF
11,.,TRBJ2-5,.,TRBV5-1,TGCGCCAGCAGCATCGAAGAGACCCAGTACTTC,CASSIEETQYF
13,.,TRBJ1-1,few,TRBV29-1,TGCAGCGTTGTAGGTCAGACGAACACTGAAGCTTTCTTT,CSVVGQTNTEAFF
13,.,TRBJ1-2,few,TRBV25-1,TGTGCCAGCAGCTTCGGGGTTACGGTTGGCTACACCTTC,CASSFGVTVGYTF
13,.,TRBJ2-4,.,TRBV4-1,TGCGCCAGCAGCCAAGATCTTCTAAACATTCAGTACTTC,CASSQDLLNIQYF
13,.,TRBJ2-2,few,TRBV5-6,TGTGCCAGCAGCTTGGTTGGTCCCGGGGAGCTGTTTTTT,CASSLVGPGELFF
18,.,TRBJ2-5,.,TRBV7-2,TGTGCCAGCAGTATCCAAAGTGTTAGACAAGGCCGTCGGGAGACCCAGTACTTC,CASSIQSVRQGRRETQYF
13,.,TRBJ2-1,.,TRBV29-1,TGCAGCGTTTCAAAGACTGGGACGCCTGAGCAGTTCTTC,CSVSKTGTPEQFF
14,.,TRBJ2-5,once,TRBV5-1,TGCGCCAGCAGCTCCTTAGTAATCCAAGAGACCCAGTACTTC,CASSSLVIQETQYF
15,TRBD1,TRBJ2-7,.,TRBV4-1,TGCGCCAGCAGCCTCGGACAGGGTCCCGCTTACGAGCAGTACTTC,CASSLGQGPAYEQYF
15,.,TRBJ2-1,.,TRBV10-3,TGTGCCATCAGTGAGTCTGGTTTGGGCAGTAATGAGCAGTTCTTC,CAISESGLGSNEQFF
11,.,TRBJ2-3,.,TRBV28,TGTGCCAGCTTGGAGAGCCATACGCAGTATTTT,CASLESHTQYF
13,.,TRBJ1-2,few,TRBV7-9,TGTGCCAGCAGCTTACAAGGGATAGGCGGCTACACCTTC,CASSLQGIGGYTF
14,.,TRBJ2-4,.,TRBV15,TGTGCCACCAGCAGAGGTGGGGGTGGAAACATTCAGTACTTC,CATSRGGGGNIQYF
15,TRBD2,TRBJ2-3,.,TRBV6-1,TGTGCCAGCAGTGAATGGGAGGGCTACACAGATACGCAGTATTTT,CASSEWEGYTDTQYF
15,.,TRBJ1-6,.,TRBV7-3,TGTGCCAGCAGCCCCGAGGCAGGGGTATCTTCACCCCTCCACTTT,CASSPEAGVSSPLHF
14,.,TRBJ2-5,few,TRBV19,TGTGCCAGTAGCTCACAGATATACCAAGAGACCCAGTACTTC,CASSSQIYQETQYF
16,.,TRBJ2-5,.,TRBV14,TGTGCCAGCAGCCAAGAGGCGGGCCCCCGACTAGGGACCCAGTACTTC,CASSQEAGPRLGTQYF
17,TRBD1,TRBJ2-3,once,TRBV4-1,TGCGCCAGCAGCCAAGATCGGATAGACAGGGGGCCAGATACGCAGTATTTT,CASSQDRIDRGPDTQYF
15,.,TRBJ2-7,few,TRBV28,TGTGCCAGCAGTTTCGAGGGGGAGGGCCGCTACGAGCAGTACTTC,CASSFEGEGRYEQYF
12,.,TRBJ2-1,.,TRBV5-1,TGCGCCAGCAGCCCCCGATTCAATGAGCAGTTCTTC,CASSPRFNEQFF
14,.,TRBJ2-3,few,TRBV2,TGTGCCAGCAGTCAGGGGGGCCGTCAGGATACGCAGTATTTT,CASSQGGRQDTQYF
14,TRBD2,TRBJ2-5,.,TRBV28,TGTGCCAGCAGCCAAGGACTAGATCAAGAGACCCAGTACTTC,CASSQGLDQETQYF
14,.,TRBJ1-3,once,TRBV2,TGTGCCAGCAGTGGACACATCTCTGGAAACACCATATATTTT,CASSGHISGNTIYF
16,TRBD2,TRBJ2-3,.,TRBV7-7,TGTGCCAGCAGCTTAGCGCCACTAGCGGCGGGGGATACGCAGTATTTT,CASSLAPLAAGDTQYF
13,.,TRBJ2-3,.,TRBV7-2,TGTGCCAGCAGCGGCATGATGGCAGATACGCAGTATTTT,CASSGMMADTQYF
16,.,TRBJ2-1,.,TRBV18,TGTGCCAGCTCACCGAACAGACAGGGAGGAAACAATGAGCAGTTCTTC,CASSPNRQGGNNEQFF
14,.,TRBJ2-5,.,TRBV5-1,TGCGCCAGCAGCTTGGAGCTAACCCAAGAGACCCAGTACTTC,CASSLELTQETQYF
13,.,TRBJ2-5,.,TRBV9,TGTGCCAGCAGCCTCCGAGAGGTCGAGACCCAGTACTTC,CASSLREVETQYF
13,.,TRBJ1-5,.,TRBV2,TGTGCCAGCAGCGACAGATTTTATCAGCCCCAGCATTTT,CASSDRFYQPQHF
14,TRBD1,TRBJ2-7,.,TRBV27,TGTGCCAGCTCCCCAGGCTGGACAGGCTACGAGCAGTACTTC,CASSPGWTGYEQYF
17,.,TRBJ2-7,few,TRBV7-9,TGTGCCAGCAGCTTAAAAGCGGTCGGCAGGGAAAGATACGAGCAGTACTTC,CASSLKAVGRERYEQYF
15,.,TRBJ2-1,few,TRBV6-6,TGTGCCAGCAGTTACGTAGCTAGCGAGAGGTATGAGCAGTTCTTC,CASSYVASERYEQFF
12,TRBD1,TRBJ1-2,few,TRBV30,TGTGCCTGGTCCCGGACAGGGAGAGGCTACACCTTC,CAWSRTGRGYTF
15,TRBD1,TRBJ2-7,.,TRBV7-9,TGTGCCAGCAGCGGCGGGACAGGGAGCTCCTACGAGCAGTACTTC,CASSGGTGSSYEQYF